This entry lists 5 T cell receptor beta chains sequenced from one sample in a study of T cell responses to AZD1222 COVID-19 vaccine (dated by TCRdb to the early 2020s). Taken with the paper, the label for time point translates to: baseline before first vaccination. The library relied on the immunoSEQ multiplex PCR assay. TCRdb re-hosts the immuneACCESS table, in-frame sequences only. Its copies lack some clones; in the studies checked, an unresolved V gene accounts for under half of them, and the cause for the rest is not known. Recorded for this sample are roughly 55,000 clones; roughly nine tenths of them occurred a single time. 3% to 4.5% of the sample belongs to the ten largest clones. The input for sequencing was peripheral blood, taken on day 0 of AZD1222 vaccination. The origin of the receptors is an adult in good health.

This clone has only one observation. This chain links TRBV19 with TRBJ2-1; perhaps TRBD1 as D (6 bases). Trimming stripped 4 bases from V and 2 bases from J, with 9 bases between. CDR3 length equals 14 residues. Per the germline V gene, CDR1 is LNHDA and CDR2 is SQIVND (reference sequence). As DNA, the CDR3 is TGTGCCAGTAGTAACAGGGAGCCCTACAATGAGCAGTTCTTC. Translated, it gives CASSNREPYNEQFF.

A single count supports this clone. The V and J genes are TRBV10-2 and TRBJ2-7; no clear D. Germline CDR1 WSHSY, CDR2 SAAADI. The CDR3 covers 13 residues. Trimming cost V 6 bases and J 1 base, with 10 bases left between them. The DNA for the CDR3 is TGCGCCAGCAGGAGCCAGGATTCCTACGAGCAGTACTTC. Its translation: CASRSQDSYEQYF.

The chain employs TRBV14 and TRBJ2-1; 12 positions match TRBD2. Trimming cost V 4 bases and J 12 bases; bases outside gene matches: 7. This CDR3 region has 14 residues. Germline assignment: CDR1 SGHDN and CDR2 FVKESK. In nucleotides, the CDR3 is TGTGCCAGCAGCCCTAGCGGGGGGGGGCTTGGGCAGTTCTTC. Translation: CASSPSGGGLGQFF.

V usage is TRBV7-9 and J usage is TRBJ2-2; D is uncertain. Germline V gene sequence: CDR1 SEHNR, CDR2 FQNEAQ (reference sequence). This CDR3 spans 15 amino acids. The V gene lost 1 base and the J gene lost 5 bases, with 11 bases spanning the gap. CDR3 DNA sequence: TGTGCCAGCAGCTTAGATGGTGTGGTTACCGGGGAGCTGTTTTTT. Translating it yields CASSLDGVVTGELFF.

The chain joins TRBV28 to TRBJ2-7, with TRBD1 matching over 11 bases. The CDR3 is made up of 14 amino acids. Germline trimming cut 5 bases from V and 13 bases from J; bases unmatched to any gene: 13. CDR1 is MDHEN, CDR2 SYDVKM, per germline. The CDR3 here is CASSPGLGQGVHYF. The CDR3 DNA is TGTGCCAGCAGTCCGGGGTTGGGACAGGGGGTTCACTACTTC.